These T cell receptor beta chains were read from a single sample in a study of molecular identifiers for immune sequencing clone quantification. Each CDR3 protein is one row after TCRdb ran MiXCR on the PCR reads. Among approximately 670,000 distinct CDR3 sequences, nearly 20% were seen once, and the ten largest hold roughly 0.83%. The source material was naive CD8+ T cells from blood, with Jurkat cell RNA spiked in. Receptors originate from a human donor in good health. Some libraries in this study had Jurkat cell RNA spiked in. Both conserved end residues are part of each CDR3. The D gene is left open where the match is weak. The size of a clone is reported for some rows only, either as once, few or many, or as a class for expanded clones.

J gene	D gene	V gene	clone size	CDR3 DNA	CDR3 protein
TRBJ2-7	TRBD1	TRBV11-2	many	TGTGCCAGCAGCTACCGGGACAGAACCTACGAGCAGTACTTC	CASSYRDRTYEQYF
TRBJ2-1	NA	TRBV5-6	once	TGTGCCAGCAGCTTGTCCGGGTTCGGGCATAATGAGCAGTTCTTC	CASSLSGFGHNEQFF
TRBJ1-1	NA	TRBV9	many	TGTGCCAGCAGCGTAGATGGGGTTGGGGCTGAAGCTTTCTTT	CASSVDGVGAEAFF
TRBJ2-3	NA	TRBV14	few	TGTGCCAGCAGCCACATAAGTCACTCTAGCACAGATACGCAGTATTTT	CASSHISHSSTDTQYF
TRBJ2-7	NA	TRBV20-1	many	TGCAGTGCTTCCCTTGGGGGTCTCGAGCAGTACTTC	CSASLGGLEQYF
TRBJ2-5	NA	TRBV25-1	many	TGTGCCACCTCGAGCGGGGAGACCCAGTACTTC	CATSSGETQYF
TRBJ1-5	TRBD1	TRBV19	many	TGTGCCAGTAGTACAGGGGGCGCGGGCAATCAGCCCCAGCATTTT	CASSTGGAGNQPQHF
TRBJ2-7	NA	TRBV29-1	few	TGCAGCGTTGAATTGGGGACAACTACCTCCTACGAGCAGTACTTC	CSVELGTTTSYEQYF
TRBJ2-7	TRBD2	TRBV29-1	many	TGCAGCGTTGAAGATCGCGGGGGATACGAGCAGTACTTC	CSVEDRGGYEQYF
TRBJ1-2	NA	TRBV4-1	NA	TGCGCCAGCAGCCAACTGGTGAGCTATGGCTACACCTTC	CASSQLVSYGYTF
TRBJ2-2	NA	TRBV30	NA	TGTGCCTGGAGTGTCCAGGGGAGGACGAGGCAGGCGACCGGGGAGCTGTTTTTT	CAWSVQGRTRQATGELFF
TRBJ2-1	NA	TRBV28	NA	TGTGCCAGCAGTTTTTATCATGAGCAGTTCTTC	CASSFYHEQFF
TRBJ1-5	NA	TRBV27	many	TGTGCCAGCAGTTTCACAGGGTCGGGTCAGCCCCAGCATTTT	CASSFTGSGQPQHF
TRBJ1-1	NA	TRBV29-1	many	TGCAGCGTTCCGTCGGGAGCTGAAGCTTTCTTT	CSVPSGAEAFF
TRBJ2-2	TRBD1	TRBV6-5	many	TGTGCCAGCAGTTACGGCCCCGCCGGGACAGGGATAGCCGGGGAGCTGTTTTTT	CASSYGPAGTGIAGELFF
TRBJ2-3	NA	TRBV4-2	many	TGTGCCAGCAGCCAAGTAGGGGACGGTACAGATACGCAGTATTTT	CASSQVGDGTDTQYF
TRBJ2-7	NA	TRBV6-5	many	TGTGCCAGCAGTTACTCGAGAGGCAGCTACGAGCAGTACTTC	CASSYSRGSYEQYF
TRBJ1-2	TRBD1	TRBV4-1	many	TGCGCCAGCAGCCTCGCGGACAGGGTTGTCTATGGCTACACCTTC	CASSLADRVVYGYTF
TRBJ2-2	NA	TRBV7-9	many	TGTGCCAGCAGCTTCCTTGTAGGGTCCACCGGGGAGCTGTTTTTT	CASSFLVGSTGELFF
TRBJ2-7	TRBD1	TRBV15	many	TGTGCCACCCGTAGACAGACAGGGGGCGAGCAGTACTTC	CATRRQTGGEQYF
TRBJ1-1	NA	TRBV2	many	TGTGCCAGCAGCGATGAAGTGTATGGGGGCCATGCTTTCTTT	CASSDEVYGGHAFF
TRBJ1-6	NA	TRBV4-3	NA	TGCGCCAGCAGCCAGGGAACAGGGTCGAACCCTTCACCCCTCCACTTT	CASSQGTGSNPSPLHF
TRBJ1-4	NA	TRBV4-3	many	TGCGCCAGCAGCCCAGGGAAAAACGAGAAGTGGTCGGACCGAATTTCCGCAACTAATGAAAAACTGTTTTTT	CASSPGKNEKWSDRISATNEKLFF
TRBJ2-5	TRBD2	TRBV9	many	TGTGCCAGCAGCCCGGGGGGTATGGAGACCCAGTACTTC	CASSPGGMETQYF
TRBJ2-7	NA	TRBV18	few	TGTGCCAGCTCACCAGGGGTTGGGGGCGTTGTGTACGAGCAGTACTTC	CASSPGVGGVVYEQYF
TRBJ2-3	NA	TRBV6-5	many	TGTGCCAGCAGCCAGCGTGGGAGTGGCGCAGATACGCAGTATTTT	CASSQRGSGADTQYF
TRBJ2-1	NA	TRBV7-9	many	TGTGCCAGCAGCTTAAAGACCATCTACAATGAGCAGTTCTTC	CASSLKTIYNEQFF
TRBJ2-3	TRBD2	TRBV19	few	TGTGCCAGTAGACTAGCGGGAGAAGATACGCAGTATTTT	CASRLAGEDTQYF
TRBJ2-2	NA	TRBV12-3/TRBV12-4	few	TGTGCCAGCAGTTTAGCGCTTGGGGTCGGGGAGCTGTTTTTT	CASSLALGVGELFF
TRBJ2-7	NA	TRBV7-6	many	TGTGCCAGCGCTGTGGCACCTGCCTACGAGCAGTACTTC	CASAVAPAYEQYF
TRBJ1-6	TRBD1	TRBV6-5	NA	TGTGCCAGCAGTTACTCAACAGGGGTGAGCTCCTATAATTCACCCTTCCACTTT	CASSYSTGVSSYNSPFHF
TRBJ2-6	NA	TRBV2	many	TGTGCCAGCATCGGAGGACTCCAGGTATCCTCTGGGGCCAACGTCCTGACTTTC	CASIGGLQVSSGANVLTF
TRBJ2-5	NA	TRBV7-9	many	TGTGCCAGCAGCTTAGCGTGGGCGGCCCAAGAGACCCAGTACTTC	CASSLAWAAQETQYF
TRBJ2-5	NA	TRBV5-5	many	TGTGCCAGCAGCTTGGACCCAGGTCAAGAGACCCAGTACTTC	CASSLDPGQETQYF
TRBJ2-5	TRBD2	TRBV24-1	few	TGTGCCACCGGCATGTCGCCAGCGGGAGTCCCGGAGACCCAGTACTTC	CATGMSPAGVPETQYF
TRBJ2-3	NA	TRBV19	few	TGTGCCAGTAGTATAGAGGCCTACACAGATACGCAGTATTTT	CASSIEAYTDTQYF
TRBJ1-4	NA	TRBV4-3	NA	TGCGCCAGCTCCGGGACACTCGGTGAAAAACTGTTTTTT	CASSGTLGEKLFF